Each of the 20 T cell receptor beta chains below was sequenced from the same sample in a study of T-cell memory formation after mild COVID-19. MiXCR, run by TCRdb on the 5' RACE reads, gives a single entry per CDR3 protein. The sample includes about 270,000 distinct CDR3 sequences, 16% seen only once; the top ten take 22%. The sample taken for sequencing was PBMCs or a T cell subset sorted from them (not recorded which). The origin of the receptors is a man aged 18 to 35 who had mild COVID-19 (a few samples of this study predate the infection). Cell type and time point are not known.

This clonotype appeared a few times. The rearrangement joins TRBV12-3 or TRBV12-4 to TRBJ1-1; D is unresolved. V dropped 3 bases and J dropped 0 bases, with 8 bases sitting between them. CDR3 length: 14 residues. The CDR3 nucleotides read TGTGCCAGCAGTTTTCAGAACATGAACACTGAAGCTTTCTTT. Translated, it gives CASSFQNMNTEAFF.

The V call is TRBV28, the J call TRBJ1-6; possible D gene TRBD1, 6 bases. Trimming took 5 bases from V and 0 from J, leaving 11 bases between them. The length of the CDR3 is 16 residues. Germline values: CDR1 MDHEN, CDR2 SYDVKM. The chain's CDR3 is CASSPTGSSYNSPLHF. Written as DNA, the CDR3 is TGTGCCAGCAGTCCTACAGGGTCCTCCTATAATTCACCCCTCCACTTT. Combining the CDR3 with reference TRBV28 and TRBJ1-6 gives the whole variable domain DVKVTQSSRYLVKRTGEKVFLECVQDMDHENMFWYRQDPGLGLRLIYFSYDVKMKEKGDIPEGYSVSREKKERFSLILESASTNQTSMYLCASSPTGSSYNSPLHFGNGTRLTVT.

The gene calls are TRBV10-3 and TRBJ2-1, with a tentative D call TRBD1 (7 bases). Germline-derived CDR1 and CDR2 are ENHRY and SYGVKD. Trimming removed 3 bases from V and 7 bases from J, with 19 bases in between. The CDR3 extends over 16 amino acids. The CDR3 reads CAISDEWRGPENEQFF. CDR3 coding DNA: TGTGCCATCAGTGACGAGTGGAGGGGGCCTGAGAATGAGCAGTTCTTC.

The chain joins TRBV6-5 to TRBJ2-3; the match to TRBD1 covers 9 bases. The CDR3 has 15 amino acids. CDR1 is MNHEY and CDR2 is SVGAGI in the germline V gene. J lost 5 bases, V lost 4 bases, and 7 bases had no gene match. CDR3 sequence reads: CASSLAGTGRDTQYF. DNA of the CDR3: TGTGCCAGCAGTTTAGCCGGGACAGGGAGAGATACGCAGTATTTT.

This clonotype occurred a few times. The rearrangement joins TRBV5-1 to TRBJ2-3; 11 nucleotides align to TRBD2. Germline V gene lookup returns CDR1 SGHRS and CDR2 YFSETQ. The J segment lost 4 bases and the V segment lost 4 bases, leaving 8 bases of the junction unmatched. This CDR3 spans 16 amino acids. CDR3: CASSDGTSGVPDTQYF. CDR3 nucleotides: TGCGCCAGCAGCGACGGGACTAGCGGTGTCCCAGATACGCAGTATTTT.

This clonotype was detected a few times. V usage is TRBV5-1 and J usage is TRBJ2-3; tentatively, D is TRBD2 (5 bases). Germline loops: CDR1 SGHRS, CDR2 YFSETQ. CDR3 length: 13 residues. V was shortened by 5 bases and J by 4 bases, with 11 bases between the two germline ends. The CDR3, as DNA: TGCGCCAGCAGGGCTAGCTTTGCAGATACGCAGTATTTT. Its translation is CASRASFADTQYF.

In its sample, this clonotype was seen many times. The chain carries TRBV4-1 and TRBJ2-3, with D possibly matching TRBD2 (5 bases). Germline V gene sequence: CDR1 MGHRA, CDR2 YSYEKL. The CDR3 is 16 amino acids. Trimming removed 0 bases from V and 0 bases from J, with 10 bases in between. CDR3 sequence (DNA): TGCGCCAGCAGCCAAGAGGGGAGTCCGAGCACAGATACGCAGTATTTT. Translation: CASSQEGSPSTDTQYF.

A few counts support this clonotype. V and J are TRBV7-9 and TRBJ1-2; tentatively, D is TRBD1 (5 bases). V dropped 5 bases and J dropped 10 bases, with 14 bases sitting between them. CDR1 and CDR2 (germline): SEHNR, FQNEAQ (reference sequence). This CDR3 region has 12 residues. CDR3 residues: CASSPRQLDYTF. CDR3 sequence (DNA): TGTGCCAGCAGCCCAAGACAGTTAGACTACACCTTC.

The V gene is TRBV4-1, the J gene TRBJ2-7, with D uncertain. The CDR3 totals 16 residues. Germline CDR1 is MGHRA and CDR2 is YSYEKL. V gave up 4 bases and J gave up 0 bases, with 16 bases separating them. The CDR3 nucleotides read TGCGCCAGCAGCCCGTCGCCCGCGGCCTTCTCCTACGAGCAGTACTTC. Encoded protein: CASSPSPAAFSYEQYF.

In this sample, this clonotype turned up a few times. The V and J genes are TRBV4-2 and TRBJ2-1; 8 positions agree with TRBD2. Germline loops: CDR1 LGHNA, CDR2 YNFKEQ. V shed 4 bases, J shed 4 bases, and the junction held 9 bases outside the gene matches. CDR3 size: 16 residues. In DNA form, the CDR3 reads TGTGCCAGCAGCCGGACCGGGGGGGCCGAGTACAATGAGCAGTTCTTC. This encodes CASSRTGGAEYNEQFF.

By sample share, this clonotype is large. The CDR3 loop reads CASSLGSGGTEAFF. In DNA, the CDR3 is TGTGCCAGCAGCTTAGGGTCAGGGGGCACTGAAGCTTTCTTT. The J gene is TRBJ1-1, the V gene TRBV7-2; 7 bases map to TRBD1. V shed 1 base, J shed 4 bases, and the junction held 3 bases outside the gene matches. This CDR3 is built from 14 residues. Germline V gene sequence: CDR1 SGHTA, CDR2 FQGNSA.

The chain combines TRBV19 with TRBJ1-1, with D possibly matching TRBD1 (5 bases). The CDR3 runs 16 residues. Germline CDR1 is LNHDA and CDR2 is SQIVND (reference sequence). Trimming cost V 5 bases and J 1 base, with 17 bases left between them. The CDR3, as DNA: TGTGCCAGTAGTCCGGCCGGGGCACGGGCGAACACTGAAGCTTTCTTT. Its translation is CASSPAGARANTEAFF.

This clonotype occurred many times. This chain joins TRBV7-2 and TRBJ2-1; D ambiguous. Germline V gene lookup returns CDR1 SGHTA and CDR2 FQGNSA. This CDR3 contains 16 residues. V lost 1 base and J 9 bases, leaving 19 bases between the germline ends. CDR3 amino acids: CASSLDRNFPFSEQFF. The CDR3, as DNA: TGTGCCAGCAGCTTAGATCGGAACTTTCCTTTTAGTGAGCAGTTCTTC. The full variable domain, completed using reference TRBV7-2 and TRBJ2-1, is GAGVSQSPSNKVTEKGKDVELRCDPISGHTALYWYRQSLGQGLEFLIYFQGNSAPDKSGLPSDRFSAERTGGSVSTLTIQRTQQEDSAVYLCASSLDRNFPFSEQFFGPGTRLTVL.

V and J are TRBV28 and TRBJ1-2; D unclear. The CDR3 runs 13 residues. The V and J ends lost 6 bases and 4 bases respectively, with 12 bases between them. Germline values: CDR1 MDHEN, CDR2 SYDVKM. This CDR3 is CASSPLSVYGYTF. The CDR3 nucleotides are TGTGCCAGCAGCCCCCTTAGCGTCTATGGCTACACCTTC.

The chain joins TRBV5-1 to TRBJ2-1; D is possibly TRBD1 or TRBD2 (6 bases each). Germline V gene data show CDR1 as SGHRS and CDR2 as YFSETQ. V was pared by 7 bases and J by 4 bases, with 15 bases between. The CDR3 covers 14 residues. CDR3 region: CASLEGGVYNEQFF. The CDR3 coding sequence is TGCGCCAGCTTGGAGGGGGGAGTGTACAATGAGCAGTTCTTC.

This chain joins TRBV6-5 and TRBJ2-7; a possible D gene is TRBD1 (6 bases). The CDR3 has 14 residues. V lost 3 bases to trimming and J lost 0 bases, with 9 bases between them. Germline V lookup: CDR1 MNHEY, CDR2 SVGAGI. The CDR3 region has the DNA TGTGCCAGCAGTTATCGGGACAACTCCTACGAGCAGTACTTC. It translates to CASSYRDNSYEQYF.

This clonotype came up a few times. J is TRBJ2-2 and V is TRBV5-1; TRBD2 agrees at 8 bases. The length of the CDR3 is 16 residues. The V gene end was trimmed by 2 bases and the J gene end by 1 base; junction bases not matched to a gene: 4. Germline V gene data show CDR1 as SGHRS and CDR2 as YFSETQ. The CDR3 loop is CASSFWTSQNTGELFF. The CDR3 nucleotides are TGCGCCAGCAGCTTCTGGACTAGCCAGAACACCGGGGAGCTGTTTTTT.

The rearrangement uses TRBV20-1 and TRBJ1-6; the match to TRBD1 covers 8 bases. This CDR3 comprises 16 residues. The germline V gene encodes CDR1 DFQATT and CDR2 SNEGSKA (reference sequence). V was pared by 0 bases and J by 8 bases, with 9 bases of the junction left unmatched. CDR3 in DNA: TGCAGTGCTAGAGACGTCAAAGGACAGGGAGATTCACCCCTCCACTTT. As protein: CSARDVKGQGDSPLHF.

V gene TRBV5-1 combines with J gene TRBJ2-2; D assignment may be TRBD1 or TRBD2 (6 bases each). Germline V gene lookup returns CDR1 SGHRS and CDR2 YFSETQ. CDR3 length equals 15 residues. The germline V and J ends were trimmed by 6 bases and 2 bases, with 14 bases remaining between them. The CDR3 region has the DNA TGCGCCAGCAACATGGGGGGACACAACACCGGGGAGCTGTTTTTT. Translated: CASNMGGHNTGELFF.

The chain links TRBV5-5 to TRBJ2-3, with 9 bases aligning to TRBD2. The CDR3 consists of 15 residues. After removal of 3 bases from V and 2 bases from J, the junction contained 4 bases not matched to a gene. Germline V gene data show CDR1 as SGHKS and CDR2 as YYEKEE (reference sequence). CDR3 amino acids: CASSSGLASTDTQYF. CDR3 sequence (DNA): TGTGCCAGCAGCTCCGGACTAGCGTCCACAGATACGCAGTATTTT.